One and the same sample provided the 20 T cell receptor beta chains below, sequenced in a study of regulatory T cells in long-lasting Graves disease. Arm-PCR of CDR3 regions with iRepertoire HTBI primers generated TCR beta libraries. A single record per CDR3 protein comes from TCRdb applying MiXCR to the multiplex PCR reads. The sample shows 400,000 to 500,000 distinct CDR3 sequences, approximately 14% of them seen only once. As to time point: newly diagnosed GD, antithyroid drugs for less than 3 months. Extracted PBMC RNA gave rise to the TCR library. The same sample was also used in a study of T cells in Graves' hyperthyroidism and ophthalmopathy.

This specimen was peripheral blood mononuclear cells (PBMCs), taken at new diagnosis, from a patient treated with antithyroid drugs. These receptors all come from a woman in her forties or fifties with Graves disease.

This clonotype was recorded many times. The CDR3 DNA reads as TGTGCCAGCACCGGGGCGAGGGGAAACACCATATATTTT. Its protein is CASTGARGNTIYF. The V gene is TRBV11-2, the J gene TRBJ1-3; D may be TRBD1 (5 bases). The germline CDR1 and CDR2 sequences are SGHAT and FQNNGV. V was shortened by 7 bases and J by 4 bases, with 11 bases between the two germline ends. This CDR3 has 13 residues.

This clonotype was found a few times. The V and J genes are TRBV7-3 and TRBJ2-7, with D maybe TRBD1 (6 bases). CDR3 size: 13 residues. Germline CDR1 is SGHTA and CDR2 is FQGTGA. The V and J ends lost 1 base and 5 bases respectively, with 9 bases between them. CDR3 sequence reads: CASSLIQGDEQYF. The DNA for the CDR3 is TGTGCCAGCAGCTTAATACAGGGTGACGAGCAGTACTTC.

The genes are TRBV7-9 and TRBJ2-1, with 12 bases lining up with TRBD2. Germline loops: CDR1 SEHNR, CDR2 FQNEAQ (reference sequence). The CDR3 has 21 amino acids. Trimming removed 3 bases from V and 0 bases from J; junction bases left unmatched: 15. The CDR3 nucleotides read TGTGCCAGCAGCTTTCCCCCCGTCCCTAGCGGGAGGGGAAGCTCCTACAATGAGCAGTTCTTC. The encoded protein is CASSFPPVPSGRGSSYNEQFF.

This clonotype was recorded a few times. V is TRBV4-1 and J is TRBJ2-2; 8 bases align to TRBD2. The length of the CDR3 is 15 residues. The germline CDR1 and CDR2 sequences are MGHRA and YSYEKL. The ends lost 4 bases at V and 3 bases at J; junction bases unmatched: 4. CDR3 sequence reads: CASSPGGRDTGELFF. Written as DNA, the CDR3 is TGCGCCAGCAGCCCGGGGGGGCGGGACACCGGGGAGCTGTTTTTT.

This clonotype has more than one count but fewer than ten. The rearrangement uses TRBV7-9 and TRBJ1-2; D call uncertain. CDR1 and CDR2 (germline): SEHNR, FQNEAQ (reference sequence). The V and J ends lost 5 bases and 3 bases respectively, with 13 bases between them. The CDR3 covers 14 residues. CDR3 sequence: CASSGPLVDYGYTF. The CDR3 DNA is TGTGCCAGCAGCGGACCGCTGGTAGACTATGGCTACACCTTC.

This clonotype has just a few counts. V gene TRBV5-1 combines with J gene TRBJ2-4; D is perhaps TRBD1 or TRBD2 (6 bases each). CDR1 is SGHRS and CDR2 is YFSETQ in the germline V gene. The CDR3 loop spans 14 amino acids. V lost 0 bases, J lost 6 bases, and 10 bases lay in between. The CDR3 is CASSLGGALNIQYF. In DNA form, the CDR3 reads TGCGCCAGCAGCTTGGGGGGGGCTCTAAACATTCAGTACTTC.

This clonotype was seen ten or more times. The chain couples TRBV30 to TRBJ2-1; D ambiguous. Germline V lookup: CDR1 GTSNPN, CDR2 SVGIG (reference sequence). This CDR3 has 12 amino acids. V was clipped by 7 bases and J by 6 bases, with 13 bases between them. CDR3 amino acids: CASKRPTNEQFF. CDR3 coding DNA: TGTGCCTCGAAAAGGCCCACCAATGAGCAGTTCTTC.

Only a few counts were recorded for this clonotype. The CDR3 protein is CASSPAGSEKLFF. DNA of the CDR3: TGTGCCAGCAGTCCAGCGGGGAGTGAAAAACTGTTTTTT. V gene TRBV11-2 combines with J gene TRBJ1-4, with unresolved D. In germline, CDR1 is SGHAT, CDR2 FQNNGV. Trimming stripped 6 bases from V and 7 bases from J, with 12 bases between. This CDR3 contains 13 residues.

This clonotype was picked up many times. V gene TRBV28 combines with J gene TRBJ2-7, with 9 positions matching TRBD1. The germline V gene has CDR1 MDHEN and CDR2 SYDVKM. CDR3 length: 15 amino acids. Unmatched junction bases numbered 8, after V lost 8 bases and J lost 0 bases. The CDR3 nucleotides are TGTGCCAGCTATGACAGGGGGTTTTACTCCTACGAGCAGTACTTC. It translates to CASYDRGFYSYEQYF.

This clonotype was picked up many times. The CDR3 region has the DNA TGTGCCACCAGTGATTTGGGGTCTAGCGGTTCCTACGAGCAGTACTTC. Encoded protein: CATSDLGSSGSYEQYF. The chain uses TRBV24-1 and TRBJ2-7; TRBD2 matches at 7 bases. Germline assignment: CDR1 KGHDR and CDR2 SFDVKD. The length of the CDR3 is 16 residues. V lost 0 bases to trimming and J lost 1 base; unmatched junction nucleotides: 5.

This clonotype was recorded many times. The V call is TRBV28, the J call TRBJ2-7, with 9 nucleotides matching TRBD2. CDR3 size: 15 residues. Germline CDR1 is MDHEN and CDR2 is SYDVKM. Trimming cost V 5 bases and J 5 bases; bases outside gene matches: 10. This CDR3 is CASSIGTSISDEQYF. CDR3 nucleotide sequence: TGTGCCAGCAGTATTGGGACTAGCATTTCGGACGAGCAGTACTTC. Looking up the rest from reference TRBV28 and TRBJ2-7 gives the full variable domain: DVKVTQSSRYLVKRTGEKVFLECVQDMDHENMFWYRQDPGLGLRLIYFSYDVKMKEKGDIPEGYSVSREKKERFSLILESASTNQTSMYLCASSIGTSISDEQYFGPGTRLTVT.

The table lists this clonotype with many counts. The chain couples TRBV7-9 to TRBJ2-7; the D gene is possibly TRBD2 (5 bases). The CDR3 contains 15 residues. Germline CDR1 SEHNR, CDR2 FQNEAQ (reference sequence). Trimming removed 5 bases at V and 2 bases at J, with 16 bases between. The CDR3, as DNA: TGTGCCAGCAGCGAAGGTCTAGGAGGACCCTACGAGCAGTACTTC. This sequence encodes CASSEGLGGPYEQYF.

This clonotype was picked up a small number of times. CDR3: CASSHEGGERPSYEQYF. DNA for the CDR3: TGTGCCAGCAGCCACGAGGGTGGGGAGCGGCCCTCCTACGAGCAGTACTTC. This chain uses TRBV3-1 with TRBJ2-7; perhaps TRBD2 as D (5 bases). The CDR3 covers 17 residues. V lost 3 bases to trimming and J lost 0 bases, with 18 bases between them. Germline V gene data show CDR1 as LGHDT and CDR2 as YNNKEL (reference sequence).

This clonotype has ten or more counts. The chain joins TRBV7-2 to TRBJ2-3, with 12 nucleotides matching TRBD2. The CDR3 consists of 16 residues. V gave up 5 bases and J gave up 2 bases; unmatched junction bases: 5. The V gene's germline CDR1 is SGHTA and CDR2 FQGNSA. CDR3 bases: TGTGCCAGCAGCGCGGGACTAGCGGGTGTCACAGATACGCAGTATTTT. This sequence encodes CASSAGLAGVTDTQYF.

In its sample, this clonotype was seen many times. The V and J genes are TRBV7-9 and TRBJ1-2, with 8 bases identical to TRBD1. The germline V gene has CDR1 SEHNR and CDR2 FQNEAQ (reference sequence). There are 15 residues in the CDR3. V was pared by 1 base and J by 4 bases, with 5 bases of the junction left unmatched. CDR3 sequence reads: CASSLDAGGGYGYTF. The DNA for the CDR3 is TGTGCCAGCAGCTTAGATGCAGGGGGCGGCTATGGCTACACCTTC. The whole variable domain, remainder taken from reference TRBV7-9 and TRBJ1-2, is DTGVSQNPRHKITKRGQNVTFRCDPISEHNRLYWYRQTLGQGPEFLTYFQNEAQLEKSRLLSDRFSAERPKGSFSTLEIQRTEQGDSAMYLCASSLDAGGGYGYTFGSGTRLTVV.

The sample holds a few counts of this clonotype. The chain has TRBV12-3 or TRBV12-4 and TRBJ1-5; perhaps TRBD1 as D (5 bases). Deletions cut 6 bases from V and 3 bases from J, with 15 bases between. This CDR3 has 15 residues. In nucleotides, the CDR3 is TGTGCCAGCAGCTTCGGGGGAGGCGTCAATCAGCCCCAGCATTTT. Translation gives CASSFGGGVNQPQHF.

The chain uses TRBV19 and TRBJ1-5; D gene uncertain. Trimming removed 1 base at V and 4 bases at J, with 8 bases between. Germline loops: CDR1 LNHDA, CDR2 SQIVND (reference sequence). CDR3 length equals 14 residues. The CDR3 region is CASSIGDTNQPQHF. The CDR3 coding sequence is TGTGCCAGTAGTATAGGCGACACAAATCAGCCCCAGCATTTT. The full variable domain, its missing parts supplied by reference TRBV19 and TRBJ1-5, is DGGITQSPKYLFRKEGQNVTLSCEQNLNHDAMYWYRQDPGQGLRLIYYSQIVNDFQKGDIAEGYSVSREKKESFPLTVTSAQKNPTAFYLCASSIGDTNQPQHFGDGTRLSIL.

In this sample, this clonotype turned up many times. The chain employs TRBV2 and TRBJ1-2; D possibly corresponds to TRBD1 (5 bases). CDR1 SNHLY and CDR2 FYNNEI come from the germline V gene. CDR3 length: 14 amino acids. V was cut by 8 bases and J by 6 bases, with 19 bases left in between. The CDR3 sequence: CASQGGGRTNGYTF. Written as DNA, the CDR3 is TGTGCCAGCCAGGGAGGTGGCAGAACCAATGGCTACACCTTC.

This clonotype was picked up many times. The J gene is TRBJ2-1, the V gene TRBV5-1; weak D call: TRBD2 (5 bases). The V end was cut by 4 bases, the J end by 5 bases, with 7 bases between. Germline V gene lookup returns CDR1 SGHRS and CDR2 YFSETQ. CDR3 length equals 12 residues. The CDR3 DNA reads TGCGCCAGCAGCGCGGGTCACAATGAGCAGTTCTTC. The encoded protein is CASSAGHNEQFF.

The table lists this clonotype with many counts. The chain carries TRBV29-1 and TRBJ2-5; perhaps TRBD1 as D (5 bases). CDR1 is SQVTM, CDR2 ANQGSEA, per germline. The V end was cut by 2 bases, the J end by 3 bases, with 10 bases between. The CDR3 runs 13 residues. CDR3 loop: CSVELETEETQYF. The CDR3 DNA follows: TGCAGCGTTGAACTTGAGACAGAAGAGACCCAGTACTTC. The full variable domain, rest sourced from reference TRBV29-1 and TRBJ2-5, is SAVISQKPSRDICQRGTSLTIQCQVDSQVTMMFWYRQQPGQSLTLIATANQGSEATYESGFVIDKFPISRPNLTFSTLTVSNMSPEDSSIYLCSVELETEETQYFGPGTRLLVL.